This TCR beta chain appears in the sequencing data of a study of TIL therapy for anti-PD-1-resistant metastatic lung cancer. Study information: By whole-exome sequencing, median non-synonymous tumor mutation burden was around 1.5 mutations per megabase.

The immunoSEQ assay was v3. Libraries were prepared by immunoSEQ multiplex PCR; TCRdb keeps only in-frame clonotypes and omits some of them. The data contain roughly 17,000 clones, roughly 70% of them seen just once; the ten biggest clones take up 35% to 40%. The time point is: pre-treatment sample, taken before nivolumab and TIL therapy. Sample: blood, taken at baseline. The clonotype comes from a person between 30 and 80 years old with non-small cell lung cancer.

The CDR3 DNA reads TGTGCCTGGATGGACGGGACAGCGAACACTGAAGCTTTCTTT. Protein product: CAWMDGTANTEAFF. The chain recombines TRBV30 with TRBJ1-1; the match to TRBD1 covers 7 bases. This CDR3 is 14 amino acids long. Per germline, CDR1 GTSNPN and CDR2 SVGIG (reference sequence). Losses at the gene ends were 4 bases for V and 1 base for J; bases not matched to a gene: 6.